The clone carrying this T cell receptor beta chain was counted at least ten times. The source of the sample is a study of Graves' ophthalmopathy and Graves' hyperthyroidism. Across the whole study: At initial diagnosis, peripheral blood was obtained, and this preceded any treatment.

RNA transcripts were the source from which TCR beta CDR3 regions were amplified. HTBI-primed first-round RT-PCR preceded second-round multiplex PCR. From the multiplex PCR reads, TCRdb called clonotypes with MiXCR, one entry per CDR3 protein. This table has a few hundred thousand distinct CDR3 sequences, 15% appearing once. Hyperthyroidism patients, aged 18 to 65, were newly diagnosed, under 2 months' duration. Material: peripheral blood. This sequence originates from a woman younger than 30 with stable Graves' hyperthyroidism.

This CDR3 reads CRGDREGSTEAFF. CDR3 in DNA: TGCAGGGGGGACAGGGAGGGGAGTACTGAAGCTTTCTTT. V gene TRBV29-1 combines with J gene TRBJ1-1, with 9 bases fitting TRBD1. This CDR3 is 13 amino acids long. Germline values: CDR1 SQVTM, CDR2 ANQGSEA.